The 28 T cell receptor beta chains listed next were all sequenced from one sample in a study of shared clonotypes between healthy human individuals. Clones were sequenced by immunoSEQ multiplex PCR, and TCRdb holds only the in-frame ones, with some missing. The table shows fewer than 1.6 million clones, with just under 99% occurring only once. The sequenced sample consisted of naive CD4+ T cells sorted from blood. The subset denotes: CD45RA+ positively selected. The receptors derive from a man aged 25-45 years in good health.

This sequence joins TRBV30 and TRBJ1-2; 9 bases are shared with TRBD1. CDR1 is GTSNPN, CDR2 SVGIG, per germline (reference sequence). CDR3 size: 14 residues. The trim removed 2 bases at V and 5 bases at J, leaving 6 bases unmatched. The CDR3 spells CAWSPQGAWYGYTF. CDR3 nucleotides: TGTGCCTGGAGTCCACAGGGGGCTTGGTATGGCTACACCTTC.

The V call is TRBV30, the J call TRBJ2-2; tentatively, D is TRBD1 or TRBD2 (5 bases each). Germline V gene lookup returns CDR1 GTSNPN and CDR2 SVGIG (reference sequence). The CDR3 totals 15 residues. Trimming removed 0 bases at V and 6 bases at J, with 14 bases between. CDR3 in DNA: TGTGCCTGGAGTGTGTTGTTGGGGGAAGCCGGGGAGCTGTTTTTT. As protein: CAWSVLLGEAGELFF.

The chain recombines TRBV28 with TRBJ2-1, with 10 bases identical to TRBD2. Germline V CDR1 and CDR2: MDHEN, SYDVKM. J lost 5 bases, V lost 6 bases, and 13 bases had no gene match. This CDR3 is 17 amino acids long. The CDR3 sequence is CASSRLAGLRQDNEQFF. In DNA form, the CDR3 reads TGTGCCAGCAGCCGACTAGCGGGCCTTAGGCAAGACAATGAGCAGTTCTTC.

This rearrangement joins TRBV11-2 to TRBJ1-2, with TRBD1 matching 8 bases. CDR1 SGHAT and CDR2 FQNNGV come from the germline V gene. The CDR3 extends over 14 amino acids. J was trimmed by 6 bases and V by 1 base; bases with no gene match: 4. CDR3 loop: CASSLGAGGDGYTF. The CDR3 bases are TGTGCCAGCAGCTTAGGGGCAGGGGGCGATGGCTACACCTTC.

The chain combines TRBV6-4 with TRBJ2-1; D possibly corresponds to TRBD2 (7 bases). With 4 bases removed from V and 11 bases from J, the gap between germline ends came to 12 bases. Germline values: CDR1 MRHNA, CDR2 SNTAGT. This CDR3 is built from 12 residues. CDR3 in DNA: TGTGCCAGCAGTGGGGGGGGGCCCCAGCAGTTCTTC. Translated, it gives CASSGGGPQQFF.

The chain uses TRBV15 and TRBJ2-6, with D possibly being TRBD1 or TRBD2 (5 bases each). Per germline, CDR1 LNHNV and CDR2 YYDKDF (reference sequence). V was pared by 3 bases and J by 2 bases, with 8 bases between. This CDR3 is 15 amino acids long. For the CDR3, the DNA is TGTGCCACCAGCAGGAGGGGACCTGGGGCCAACGTCCTGACTTTC. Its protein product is CATSRRGPGANVLTF.

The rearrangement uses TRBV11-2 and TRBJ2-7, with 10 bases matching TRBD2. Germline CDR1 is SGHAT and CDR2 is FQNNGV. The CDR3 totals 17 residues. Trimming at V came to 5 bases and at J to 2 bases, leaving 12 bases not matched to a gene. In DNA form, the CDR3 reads TGTGCCAGCAGCCGCGTCGGAGGGACTAGCGAAACCTACGAGCAGTACTTC. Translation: CASSRVGGTSETYEQYF.

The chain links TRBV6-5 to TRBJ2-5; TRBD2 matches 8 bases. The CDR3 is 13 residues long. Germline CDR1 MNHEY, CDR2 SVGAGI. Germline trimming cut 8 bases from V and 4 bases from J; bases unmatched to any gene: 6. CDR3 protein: CASLEAGAETQYF. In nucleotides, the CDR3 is TGTGCCAGCCTAGAAGCGGGAGCAGAGACCCAGTACTTC.

The CDR3: CASSFGVSTRLLPGELFF. In nucleotides, the CDR3 is TGTGCCAGCAGCTTTGGGGTCAGCACCCGGCTACTTCCCGGGGAGCTGTTTTTT. The chain is built from TRBV5-6 and TRBJ2-2, with D hard to call. Germline V gives CDR1 SGHDT, CDR2 YYEEEE. This CDR3 comprises 18 residues. Trimming pared 2 bases from V and 6 bases from J, leaving 23 bases between.

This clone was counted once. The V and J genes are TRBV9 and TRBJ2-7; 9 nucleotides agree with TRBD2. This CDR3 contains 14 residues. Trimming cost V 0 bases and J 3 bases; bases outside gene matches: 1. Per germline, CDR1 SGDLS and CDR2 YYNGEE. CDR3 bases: TGTGCCAGCAGCGTAGGGCGGGAGGGCTACGAGCAGTACTTC. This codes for CASSVGREGYEQYF.

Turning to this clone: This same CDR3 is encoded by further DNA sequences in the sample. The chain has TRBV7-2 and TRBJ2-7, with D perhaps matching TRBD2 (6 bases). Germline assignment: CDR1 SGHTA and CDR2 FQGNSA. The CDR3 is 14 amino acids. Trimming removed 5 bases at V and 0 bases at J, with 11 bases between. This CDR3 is CASSLGGNSYEQYF. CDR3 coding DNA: TGTGCCAGCAGCCTGGGCGGGAACTCCTACGAGCAGTACTTC. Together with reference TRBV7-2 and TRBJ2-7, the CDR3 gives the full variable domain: GAGVSQSPSNKVTEKGKDVELRCDPISGHTALYWYRQSLGQGLEFLIYFQGNSAPDKSGLPSDRFSAERTGGSVSTLTIQRTQQEDSAVYLCASSLGGNSYEQYFGPGTRLTVT.

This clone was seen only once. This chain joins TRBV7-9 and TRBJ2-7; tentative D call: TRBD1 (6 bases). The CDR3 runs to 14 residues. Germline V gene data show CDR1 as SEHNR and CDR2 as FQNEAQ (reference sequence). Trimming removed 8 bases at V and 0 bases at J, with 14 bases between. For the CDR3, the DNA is TGTGCCAGCGGGAGACGGACAGTCTCCTACGAGCAGTACTTC. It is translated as CASGRRTVSYEQYF.

The CDR3 region is CASSYDGATDEQYF. The CDR3, as DNA: TGTGCCAGCAGTTACGACGGAGCGACGGACGAGCAGTACTTC. V gene TRBV6-6 combines with J gene TRBJ2-7; D unresolved. With 2 bases removed from V and 5 bases from J, the gap between germline ends came to 13 bases. There are 14 residues in the CDR3. Per the germline V gene, CDR1 is MNHNY and CDR2 is SVGAGI (reference sequence).

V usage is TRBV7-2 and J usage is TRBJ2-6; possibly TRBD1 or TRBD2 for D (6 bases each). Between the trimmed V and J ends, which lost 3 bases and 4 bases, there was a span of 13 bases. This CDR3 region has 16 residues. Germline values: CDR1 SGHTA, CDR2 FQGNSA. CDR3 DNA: TGTGCCAGCAGCTTTCGGATGGGGGGCGGGGCCAACGTCCTGACTTTC. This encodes CASSFRMGGGANVLTF.

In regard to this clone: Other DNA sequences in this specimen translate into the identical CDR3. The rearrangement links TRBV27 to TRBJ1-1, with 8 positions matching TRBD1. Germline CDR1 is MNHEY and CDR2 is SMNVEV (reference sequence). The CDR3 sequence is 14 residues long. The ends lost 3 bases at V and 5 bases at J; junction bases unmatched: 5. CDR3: CASSFRTGGTEAFF. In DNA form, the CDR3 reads TGTGCCAGCAGTTTCCGTACAGGGGGGACTGAAGCTTTCTTT.

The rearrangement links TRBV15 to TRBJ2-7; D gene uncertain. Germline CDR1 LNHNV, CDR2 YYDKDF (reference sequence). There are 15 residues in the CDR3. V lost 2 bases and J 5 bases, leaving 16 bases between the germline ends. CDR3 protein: CATSRSYRVNNEQYF. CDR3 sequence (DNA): TGTGCCACCAGCAGATCTTACCGGGTCAACAACGAGCAGTACTTC.

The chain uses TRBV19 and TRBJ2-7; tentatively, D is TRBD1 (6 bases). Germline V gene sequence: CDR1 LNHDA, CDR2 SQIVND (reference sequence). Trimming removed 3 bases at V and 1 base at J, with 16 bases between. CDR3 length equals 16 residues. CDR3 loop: CASSIPPGQPSYEQYF. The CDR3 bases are TGTGCCAGTAGTATCCCCCCCGGACAGCCATCCTACGAGCAGTACTTC.

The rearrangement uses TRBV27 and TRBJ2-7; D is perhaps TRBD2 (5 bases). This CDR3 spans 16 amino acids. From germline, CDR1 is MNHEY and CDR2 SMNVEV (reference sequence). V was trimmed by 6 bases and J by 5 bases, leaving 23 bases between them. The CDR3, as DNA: TGTGCCAGCAGAAAATTCGGGAACCCCCCAAACCACGAGCAGTACTTC. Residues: CASRKFGNPPNHEQYF.

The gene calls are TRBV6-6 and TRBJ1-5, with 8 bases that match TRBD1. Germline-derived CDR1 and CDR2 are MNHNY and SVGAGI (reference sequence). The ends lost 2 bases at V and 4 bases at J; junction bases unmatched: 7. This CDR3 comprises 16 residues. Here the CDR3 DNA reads TGTGCCAGCAGTTACCCGGACAGGGAAGGTAATCAGCCCCAGCATTTT. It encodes CASSYPDREGNQPQHF.

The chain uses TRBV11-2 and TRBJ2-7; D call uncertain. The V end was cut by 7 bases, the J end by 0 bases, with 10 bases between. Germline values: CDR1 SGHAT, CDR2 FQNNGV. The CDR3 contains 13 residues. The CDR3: CASTRLLSYEQYF. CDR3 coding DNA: TGTGCCAGCACCCGCCTCCTCTCCTACGAGCAGTACTTC.

The DNA for the CDR3 is TGTGCCAGCAGTGAAAGGACTAGCGGGAGGGAAGGCACAGATACGCAGTATTTT. This encodes CASSERTSGREGTDTQYF. V is TRBV2 and J is TRBJ2-3; 15 nucleotides agree with TRBD2. The CDR3 covers 18 residues. Trimming removed 2 bases from V and 1 base from J; junction bases left unmatched: 4. CDR1 is SNHLY and CDR2 is FYNNEI in the germline V gene.

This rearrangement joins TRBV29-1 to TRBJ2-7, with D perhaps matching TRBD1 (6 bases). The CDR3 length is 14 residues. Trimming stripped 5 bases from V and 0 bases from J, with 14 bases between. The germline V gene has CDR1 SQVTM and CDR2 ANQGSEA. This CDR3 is CSVTRGRGSYEQYF. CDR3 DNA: TGCAGCGTTACCCGAGGCAGGGGCTCCTACGAGCAGTACTTC.

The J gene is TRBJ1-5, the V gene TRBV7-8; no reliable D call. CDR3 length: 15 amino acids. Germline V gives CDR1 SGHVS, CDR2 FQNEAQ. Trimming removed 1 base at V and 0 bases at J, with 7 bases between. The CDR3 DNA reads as TGTGCCAGCAGCTTAGTTCTGGATAGCAATCAGCCCCAGCATTTT. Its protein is CASSLVLDSNQPQHF.

The DNA for the CDR3 is TGCAGCTTAGGACACATGAACACTGAAGCTTTCTTT. This encodes CSLGHMNTEAFF. The V and J genes are TRBV29-1 and TRBJ1-1; a possible D gene is TRBD1 (5 bases). Germline V gives CDR1 SQVTM, CDR2 ANQGSEA. There are 12 residues in the CDR3. V was cut by 8 bases and J by 0 bases, with 10 bases left in between. The whole variable domain, remainder taken from reference TRBV29-1 and TRBJ1-1, is SAVISQKPSRDICQRGTSLTIQCQVDSQVTMMFWYRQQPGQSLTLIATANQGSEATYESGFVIDKFPISRPNLTFSTLTVSNMSPEDSSIYLCSLGHMNTEAFFGQGTRLTVV.

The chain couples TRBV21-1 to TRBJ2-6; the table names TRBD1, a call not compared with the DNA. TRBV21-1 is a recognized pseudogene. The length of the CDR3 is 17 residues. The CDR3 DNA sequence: TGTGCCAGCAACCGACAGGGTCCCCTCTCTGGGGCCAACGTCCTGACTTTC. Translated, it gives CASNRQGPLSGANVLTF.

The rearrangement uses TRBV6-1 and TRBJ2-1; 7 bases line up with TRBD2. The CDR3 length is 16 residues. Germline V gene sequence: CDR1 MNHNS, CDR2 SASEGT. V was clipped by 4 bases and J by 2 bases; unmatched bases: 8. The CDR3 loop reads CASSGVGGSTYNEQFF. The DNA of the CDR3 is TGTGCCAGCAGTGGAGTCGGCGGGAGTACCTACAATGAGCAGTTCTTC.

CDR3 in DNA: TGTGCCAGTAGACCCCAGGGGGCTCTCTACGAGCAGTACTTC. Protein product: CASRPQGALYEQYF. The rearrangement uses TRBV2 and TRBJ2-7; 8 bases match TRBD1. Germline V CDR1 and CDR2: SNHLY, FYNNEI. The CDR3 totals 14 residues. The V gene end was trimmed by 9 bases and the J gene end by 3 bases; junction bases not matched to a gene: 10.

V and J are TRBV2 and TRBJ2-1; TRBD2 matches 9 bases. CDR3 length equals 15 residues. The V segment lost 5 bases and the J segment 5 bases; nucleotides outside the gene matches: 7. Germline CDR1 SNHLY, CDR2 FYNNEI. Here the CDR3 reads CASSPRVAGDNEQFF. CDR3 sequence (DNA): TGTGCCAGCAGTCCCAGAGTAGCGGGAGACAATGAGCAGTTCTTC.